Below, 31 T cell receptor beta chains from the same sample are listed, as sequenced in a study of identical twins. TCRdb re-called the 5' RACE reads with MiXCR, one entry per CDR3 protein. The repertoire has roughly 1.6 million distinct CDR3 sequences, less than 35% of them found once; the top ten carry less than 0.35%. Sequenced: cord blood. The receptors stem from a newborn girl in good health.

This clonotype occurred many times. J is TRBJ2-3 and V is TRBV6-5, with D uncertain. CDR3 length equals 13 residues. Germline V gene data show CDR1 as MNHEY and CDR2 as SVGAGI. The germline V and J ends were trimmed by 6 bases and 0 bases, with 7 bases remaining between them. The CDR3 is CASRQHSTDTQYF. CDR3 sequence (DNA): TGTGCCAGCAGACAACACAGCACAGATACGCAGTATTTT.

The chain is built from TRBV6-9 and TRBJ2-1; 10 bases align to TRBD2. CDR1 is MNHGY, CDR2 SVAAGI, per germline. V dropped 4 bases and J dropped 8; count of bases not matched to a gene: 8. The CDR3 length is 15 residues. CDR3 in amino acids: CASSFLAGVLYEQFF. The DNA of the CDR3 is TGTGCCAGCAGTTTTCTAGCGGGAGTATTGTATGAGCAGTTCTTC.

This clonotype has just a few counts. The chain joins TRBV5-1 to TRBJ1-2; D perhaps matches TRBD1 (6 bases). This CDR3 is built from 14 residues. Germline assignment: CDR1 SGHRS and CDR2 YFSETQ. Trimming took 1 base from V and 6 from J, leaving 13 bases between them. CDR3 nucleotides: TGCGCCAGCAGCTTGAAGGGCGGGGGCGATGGCTACACCTTC. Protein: CASSLKGGGDGYTF.

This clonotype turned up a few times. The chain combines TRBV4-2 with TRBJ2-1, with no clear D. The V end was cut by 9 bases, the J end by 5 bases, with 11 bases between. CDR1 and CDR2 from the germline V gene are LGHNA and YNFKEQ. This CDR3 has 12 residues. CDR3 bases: TGTGCCAGTAGGACCCCCCACAATGAGCAGTTCTTC. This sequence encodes CASRTPHNEQFF.

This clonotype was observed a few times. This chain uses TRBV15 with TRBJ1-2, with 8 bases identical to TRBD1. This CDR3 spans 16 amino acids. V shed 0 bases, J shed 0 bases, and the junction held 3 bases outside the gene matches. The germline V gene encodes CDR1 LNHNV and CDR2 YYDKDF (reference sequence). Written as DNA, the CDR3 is TGTGCCACCAGCAGAGATTGGGGACAGGCTAACTATGGCTACACCTTC. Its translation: CATSRDWGQANYGYTF.

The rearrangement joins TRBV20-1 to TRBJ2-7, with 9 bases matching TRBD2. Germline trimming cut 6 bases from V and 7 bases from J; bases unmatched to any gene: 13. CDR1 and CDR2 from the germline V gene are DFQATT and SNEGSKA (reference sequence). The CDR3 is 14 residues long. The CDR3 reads CSAARGGDDNEQYF. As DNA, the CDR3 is TGCAGTGCCGCGCGGGGGGGCGACGACAATGAGCAGTACTTC.

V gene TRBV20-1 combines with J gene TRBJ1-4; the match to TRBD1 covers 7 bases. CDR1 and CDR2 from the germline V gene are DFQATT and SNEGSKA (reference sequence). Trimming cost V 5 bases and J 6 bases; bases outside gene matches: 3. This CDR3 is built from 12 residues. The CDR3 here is CSASGTDEKLFF. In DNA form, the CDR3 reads TGCAGTGCTTCCGGGACAGATGAAAAACTGTTTTTT.

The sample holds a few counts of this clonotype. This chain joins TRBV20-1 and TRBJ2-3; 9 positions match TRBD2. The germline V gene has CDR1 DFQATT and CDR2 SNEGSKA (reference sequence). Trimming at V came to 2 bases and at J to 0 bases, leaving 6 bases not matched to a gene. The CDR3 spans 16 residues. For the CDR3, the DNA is TGCAGTGCTAGATGGGCTAGCGGGGCTAGCACAGATACGCAGTATTTT. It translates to CSARWASGASTDTQYF.

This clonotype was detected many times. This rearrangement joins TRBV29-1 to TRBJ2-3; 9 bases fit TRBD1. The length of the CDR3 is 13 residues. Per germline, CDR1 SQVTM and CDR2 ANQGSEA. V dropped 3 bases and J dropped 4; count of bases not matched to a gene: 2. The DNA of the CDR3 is TGCAGCGTTGAGGGACAGGGCGCAGATACGCAGTATTTT. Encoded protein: CSVEGQGADTQYF.

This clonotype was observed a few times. DNA of the CDR3: TGTGCCAGCAGTTTTGCTGGGGGGCACGAAAAACTGTTTTTT. Its translation: CASSFAGGHEKLFF. The chain is built from TRBV12-3 or TRBV12-4 and TRBJ1-4; tentatively, D is TRBD1 (6 bases). The germline V and J ends were trimmed by 3 bases and 8 bases, with 13 bases remaining between them. The CDR3 has 14 residues.

In DNA form, the CDR3 reads TGTGCCAGCAGCCCACCGGGCGTCCCCAAAGAGACCCAGTACTTC. Protein sequence: CASSPPGVPKETQYF. The chain carries TRBV7-2 and TRBJ2-5; no clear D. Germline V gene sequence: CDR1 SGHTA, CDR2 FQGNSA. The CDR3 sequence is 15 residues long. V lost 5 bases and J lost 3, with 16 bases in between. The full variable domain, with the rest looked up from reference TRBV7-2 and TRBJ2-5, is GAGVSQSPSNKVTEKGKDVELRCDPISGHTALYWYRQSLGQGLEFLIYFQGNSAPDKSGLPSDRFSAERTGGSVSTLTIQRTQQEDSAVYLCASSPPGVPKETQYFGPGTRLLVL.

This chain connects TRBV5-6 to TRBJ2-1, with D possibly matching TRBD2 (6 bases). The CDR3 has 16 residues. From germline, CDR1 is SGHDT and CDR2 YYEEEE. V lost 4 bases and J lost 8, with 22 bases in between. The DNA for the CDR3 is TGTGCCAGCAGCCCACCGACTAGTAGAGGGCGAGATGAGCAGTTCTTC. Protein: CASSPPTSRGRDEQFF. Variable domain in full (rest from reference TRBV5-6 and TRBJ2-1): DAGVTQSPTHLIKTRGQQVTLRCSPKSGHDTVSWYQQALGQGPQFIFQYYEEEERQRGNFPDRFSGHQFPNYSSELNVNALLLGDSALYLCASSPPTSRGRDEQFFGPGTRLTVL.

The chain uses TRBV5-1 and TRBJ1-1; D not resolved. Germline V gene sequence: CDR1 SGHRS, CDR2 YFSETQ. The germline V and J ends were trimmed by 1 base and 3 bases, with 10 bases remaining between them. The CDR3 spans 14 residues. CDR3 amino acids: CASSLNIEYTEAFF. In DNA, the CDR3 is TGCGCCAGCAGCTTGAATATCGAGTACACTGAAGCTTTCTTT.

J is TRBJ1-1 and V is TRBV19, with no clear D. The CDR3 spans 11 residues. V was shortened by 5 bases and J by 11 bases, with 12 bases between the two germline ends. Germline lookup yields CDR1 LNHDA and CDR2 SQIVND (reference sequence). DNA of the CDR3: TGTGCCAGTAGTGTGACATCTTCGGCTTTCTTT. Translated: CASSVTSSAFF. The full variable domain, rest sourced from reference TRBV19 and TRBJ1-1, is DGGITQSPKYLFRKEGQNVTLSCEQNLNHDAMYWYRQDPGQGLRLIYYSQIVNDFQKGDIAEGYSVSREKKESFPLTVTSAQKNPTAFYLCASSVTSSAFFGQGTRLTVV.

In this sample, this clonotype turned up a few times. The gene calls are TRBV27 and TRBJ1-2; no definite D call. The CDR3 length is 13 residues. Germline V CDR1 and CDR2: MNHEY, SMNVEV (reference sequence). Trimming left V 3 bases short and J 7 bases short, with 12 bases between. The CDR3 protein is CASSFSVTGGYTF. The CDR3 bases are TGTGCCAGCAGTTTTTCGGTTACGGGTGGCTACACCTTC.

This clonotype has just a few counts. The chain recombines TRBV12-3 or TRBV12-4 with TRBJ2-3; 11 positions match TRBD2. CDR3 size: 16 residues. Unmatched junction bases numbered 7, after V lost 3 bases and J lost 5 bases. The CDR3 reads CASSLVVSGGVDTQYF. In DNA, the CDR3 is TGTGCCAGCAGTTTGGTGGTTAGCGGGGGGGTAGATACGCAGTATTTT.

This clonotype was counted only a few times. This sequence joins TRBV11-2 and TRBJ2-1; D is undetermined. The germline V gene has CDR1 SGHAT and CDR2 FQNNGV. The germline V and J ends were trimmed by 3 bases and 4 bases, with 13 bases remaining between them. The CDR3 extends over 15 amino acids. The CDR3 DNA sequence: TGTGCCAGCAGCTTTTACAAGCGCAGATACAATGAGCAGTTCTTC. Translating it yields CASSFYKRRYNEQFF.

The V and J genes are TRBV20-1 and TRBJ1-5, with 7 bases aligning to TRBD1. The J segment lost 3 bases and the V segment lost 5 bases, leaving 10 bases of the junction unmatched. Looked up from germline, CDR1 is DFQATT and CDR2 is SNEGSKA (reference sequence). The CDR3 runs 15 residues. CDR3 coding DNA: TGCAGTGCTGGGCTCCGACAGGGCAACAATCAGCCCCAGCATTTT. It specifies CSAGLRQGNNQPQHF.

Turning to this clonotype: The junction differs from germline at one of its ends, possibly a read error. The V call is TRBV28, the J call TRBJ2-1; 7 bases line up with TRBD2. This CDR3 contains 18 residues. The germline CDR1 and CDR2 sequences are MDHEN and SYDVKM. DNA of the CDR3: TGTGCCAGCAGTTTGCTACGGACTAGAAGTCGGTCCTACAATGAGCTGTTCTTC. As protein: CASSLLRTRSRSYNELFF.

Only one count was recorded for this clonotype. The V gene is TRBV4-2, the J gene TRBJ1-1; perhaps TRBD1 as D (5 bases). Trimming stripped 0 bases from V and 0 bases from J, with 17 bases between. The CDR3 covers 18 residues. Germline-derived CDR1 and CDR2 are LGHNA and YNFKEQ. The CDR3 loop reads CASSQESGGKWVNTEAFF. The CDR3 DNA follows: TGTGCCAGCAGCCAAGAATCGGGGGGAAAGTGGGTGAACACTGAAGCTTTCTTT.

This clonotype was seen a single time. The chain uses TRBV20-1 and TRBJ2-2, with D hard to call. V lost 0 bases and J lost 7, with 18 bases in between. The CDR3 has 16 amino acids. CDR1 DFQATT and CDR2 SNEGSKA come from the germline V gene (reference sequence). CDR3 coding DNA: TGCAGTGCTAGAGATCTGGTAGCTGGGATTAGCGGGGAGCTGTTTTTT. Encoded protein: CSARDLVAGISGELFF.

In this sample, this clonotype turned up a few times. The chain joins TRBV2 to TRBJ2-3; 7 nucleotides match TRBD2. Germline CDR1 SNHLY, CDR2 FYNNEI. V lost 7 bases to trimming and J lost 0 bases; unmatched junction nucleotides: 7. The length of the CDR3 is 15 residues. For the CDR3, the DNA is TGTGCCAGCACTAAGACTAGCCCTAGCACAGATACGCAGTATTTT. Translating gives CASTKTSPSTDTQYF.

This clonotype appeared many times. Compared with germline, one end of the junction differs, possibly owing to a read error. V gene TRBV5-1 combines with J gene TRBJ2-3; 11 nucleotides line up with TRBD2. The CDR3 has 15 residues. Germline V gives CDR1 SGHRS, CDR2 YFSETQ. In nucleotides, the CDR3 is TGTGCCAGCAGCCCGGGACTAGCGGGCACAGATACGCAGTATTTT. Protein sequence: CASSPGLAGTDTQYF.

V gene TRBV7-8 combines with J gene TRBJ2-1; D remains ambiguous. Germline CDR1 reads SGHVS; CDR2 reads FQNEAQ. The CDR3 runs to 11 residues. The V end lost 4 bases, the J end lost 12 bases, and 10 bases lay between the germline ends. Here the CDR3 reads CASSSNWRQFF. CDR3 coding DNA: TGTGCCAGCAGCTCTAACTGGAGGCAGTTCTTC.

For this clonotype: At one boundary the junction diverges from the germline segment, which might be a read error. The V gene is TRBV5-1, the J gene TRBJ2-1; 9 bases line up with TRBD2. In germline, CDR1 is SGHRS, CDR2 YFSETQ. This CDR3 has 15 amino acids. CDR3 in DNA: TGCGCCGGCAGCTTGGGCCTAGCGGGAACAAATGAGCAGTTCTTC. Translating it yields CAGSLGLAGTNEQFF. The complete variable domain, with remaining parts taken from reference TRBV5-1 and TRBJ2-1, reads KAGVTQTPRYLIKTRGQQVTLSCSPISGHRSVSWYQQTPGQGLQFLFEYFSETQRNKGNFPGRFSGRQFSNSRSEMNVSTLELGDSALYLCAGSLGLAGTNEQFFGPGTRLTVL.

The CDR3 spells CASSSGTGENEQFF. The CDR3 DNA sequence: TGCGCCAGCAGCTCTGGGACTGGGGAAAATGAGCAGTTCTTC. The rearrangement links TRBV5-1 to TRBJ2-1; D is possibly TRBD2 (6 bases). CDR3 length: 14 residues. Trimming removed 3 bases from V and 7 bases from J, with 14 bases in between. Germline CDR1 and CDR2: SGHRS and YFSETQ.

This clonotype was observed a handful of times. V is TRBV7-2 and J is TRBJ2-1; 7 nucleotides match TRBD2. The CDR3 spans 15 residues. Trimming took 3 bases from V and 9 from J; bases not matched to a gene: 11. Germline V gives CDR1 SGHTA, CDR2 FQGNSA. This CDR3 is CASSFDGRSLREQFF. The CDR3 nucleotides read TGTGCCAGCAGCTTCGACGGGAGGAGCTTACGTGAGCAGTTCTTC.

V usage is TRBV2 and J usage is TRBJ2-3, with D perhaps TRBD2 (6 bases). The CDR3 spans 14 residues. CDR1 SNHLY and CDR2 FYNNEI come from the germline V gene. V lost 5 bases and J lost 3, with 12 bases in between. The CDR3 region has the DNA TGTGCCAGCAGTCGGAGGGTCGAAACAGATACGCAGTATTTT. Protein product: CASSRRVETDTQYF. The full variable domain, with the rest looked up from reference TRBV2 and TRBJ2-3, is EPEVTQTPSHQVTQMGQEVILRCVPISNHLYFYWYRQILGQKVEFLVSFYNNEISEKSEIFDDQFSVERPDGSNFTLKIRSTKLEDSAMYFCASSRRVETDTQYFGPGTRLTVL.

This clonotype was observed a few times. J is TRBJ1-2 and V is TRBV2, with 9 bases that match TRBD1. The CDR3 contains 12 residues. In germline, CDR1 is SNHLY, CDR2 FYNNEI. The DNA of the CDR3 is TGTGTGTTGCGGGACAGGGTTGGAGGCTACACCTTC. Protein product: CVLRDRVGGYTF.

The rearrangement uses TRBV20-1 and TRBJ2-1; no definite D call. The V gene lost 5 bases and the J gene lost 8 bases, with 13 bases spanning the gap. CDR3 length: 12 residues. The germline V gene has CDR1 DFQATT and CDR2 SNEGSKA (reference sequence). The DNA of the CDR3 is TGCAGTGCTGTGGAACCTTCGGATGAGCAGTTCTTC. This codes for CSAVEPSDEQFF.

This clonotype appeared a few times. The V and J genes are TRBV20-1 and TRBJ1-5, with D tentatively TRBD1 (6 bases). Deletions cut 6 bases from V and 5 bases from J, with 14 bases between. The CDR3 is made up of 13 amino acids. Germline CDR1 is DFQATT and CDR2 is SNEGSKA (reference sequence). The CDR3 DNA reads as TGCAGTGCCGGGGACACGGTCTATCAGCCCCAGCATTTT. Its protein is CSAGDTVYQPQHF.